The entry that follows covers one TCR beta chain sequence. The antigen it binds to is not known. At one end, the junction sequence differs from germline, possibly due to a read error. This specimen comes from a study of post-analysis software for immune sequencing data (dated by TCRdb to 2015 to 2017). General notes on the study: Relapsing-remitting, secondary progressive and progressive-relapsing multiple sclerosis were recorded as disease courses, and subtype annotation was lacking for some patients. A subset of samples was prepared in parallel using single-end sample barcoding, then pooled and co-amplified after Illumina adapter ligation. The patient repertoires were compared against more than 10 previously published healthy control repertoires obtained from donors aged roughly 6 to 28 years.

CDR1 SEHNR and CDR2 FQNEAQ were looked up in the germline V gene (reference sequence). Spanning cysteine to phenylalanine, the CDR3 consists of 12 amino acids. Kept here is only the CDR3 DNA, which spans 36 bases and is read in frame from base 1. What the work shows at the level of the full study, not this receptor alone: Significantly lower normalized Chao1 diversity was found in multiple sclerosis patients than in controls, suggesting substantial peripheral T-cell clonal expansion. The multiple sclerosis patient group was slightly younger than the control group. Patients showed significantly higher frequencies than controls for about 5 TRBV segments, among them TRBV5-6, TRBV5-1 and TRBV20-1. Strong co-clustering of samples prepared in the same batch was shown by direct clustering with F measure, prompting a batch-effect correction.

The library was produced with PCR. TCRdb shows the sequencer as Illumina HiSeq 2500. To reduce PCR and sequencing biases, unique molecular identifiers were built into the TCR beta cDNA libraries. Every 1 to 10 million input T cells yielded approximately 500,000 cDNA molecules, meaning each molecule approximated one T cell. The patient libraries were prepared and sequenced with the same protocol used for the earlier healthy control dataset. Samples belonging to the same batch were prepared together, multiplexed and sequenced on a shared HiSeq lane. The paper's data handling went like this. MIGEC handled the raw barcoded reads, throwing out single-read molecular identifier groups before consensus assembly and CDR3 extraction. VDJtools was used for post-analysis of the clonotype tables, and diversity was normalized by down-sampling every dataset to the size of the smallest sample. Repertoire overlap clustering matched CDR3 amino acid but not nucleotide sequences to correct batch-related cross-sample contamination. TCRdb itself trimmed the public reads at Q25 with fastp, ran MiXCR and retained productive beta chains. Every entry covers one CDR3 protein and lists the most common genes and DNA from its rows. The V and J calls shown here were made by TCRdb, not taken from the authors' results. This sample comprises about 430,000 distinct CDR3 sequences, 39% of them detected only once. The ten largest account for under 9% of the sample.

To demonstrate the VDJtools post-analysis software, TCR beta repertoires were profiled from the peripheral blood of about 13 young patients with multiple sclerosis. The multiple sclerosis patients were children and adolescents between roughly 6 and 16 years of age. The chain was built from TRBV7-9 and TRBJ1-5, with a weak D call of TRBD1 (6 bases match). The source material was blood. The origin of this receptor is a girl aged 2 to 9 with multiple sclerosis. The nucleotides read TGTGCCGGCAGCTCGGACAGACGGCCCCAGCATTTT. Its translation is CAGSSDRRPQHF.